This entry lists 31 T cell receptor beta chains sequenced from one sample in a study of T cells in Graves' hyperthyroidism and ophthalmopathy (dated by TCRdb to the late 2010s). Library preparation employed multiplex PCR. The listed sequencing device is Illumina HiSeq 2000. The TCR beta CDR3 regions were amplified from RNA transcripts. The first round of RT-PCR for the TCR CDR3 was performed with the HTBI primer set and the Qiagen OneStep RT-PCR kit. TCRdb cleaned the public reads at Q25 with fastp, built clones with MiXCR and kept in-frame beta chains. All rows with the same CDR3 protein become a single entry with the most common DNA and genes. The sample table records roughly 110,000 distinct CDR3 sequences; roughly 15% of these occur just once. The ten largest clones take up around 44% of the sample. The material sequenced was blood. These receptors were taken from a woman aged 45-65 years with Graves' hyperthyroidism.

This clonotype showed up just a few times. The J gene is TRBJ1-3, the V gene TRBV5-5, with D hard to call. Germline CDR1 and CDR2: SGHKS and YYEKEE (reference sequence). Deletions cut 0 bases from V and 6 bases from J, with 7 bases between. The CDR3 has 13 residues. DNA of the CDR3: TGTGCCAGCAGCTTGGGGAGGCAAAACACCATATATTTT. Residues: CASSLGRQNTIYF.

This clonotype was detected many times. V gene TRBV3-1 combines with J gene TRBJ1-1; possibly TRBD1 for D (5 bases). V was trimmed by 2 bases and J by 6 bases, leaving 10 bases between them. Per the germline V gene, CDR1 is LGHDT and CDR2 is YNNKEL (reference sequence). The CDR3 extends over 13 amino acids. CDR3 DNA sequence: TGTGCCAGCAGCCAACAGGGTTGGCCTGAAGCTTTCTTT. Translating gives CASSQQGWPEAFF.

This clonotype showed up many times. The CDR3 loop is CASRGASLPEQYF. CDR3 DNA: TGTGCCAGCAGAGGGGCCTCTTTGCCCGAGCAGTACTTC. The chain recombines TRBV2 with TRBJ2-7; weak D call: TRBD1 (5 bases). Germline-derived CDR1 and CDR2 are SNHLY and FYNNEI. CDR3 length: 13 residues. Trimming removed 6 bases from V and 6 bases from J, with 15 bases in between.

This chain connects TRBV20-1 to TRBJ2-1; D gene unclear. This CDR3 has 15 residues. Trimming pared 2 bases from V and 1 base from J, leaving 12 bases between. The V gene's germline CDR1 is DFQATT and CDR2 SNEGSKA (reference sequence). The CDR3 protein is CSARTGGSSYNEQFF. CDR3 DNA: TGCAGTGCTAGAACGGGTGGCTCTTCCTACAATGAGCAGTTCTTC.

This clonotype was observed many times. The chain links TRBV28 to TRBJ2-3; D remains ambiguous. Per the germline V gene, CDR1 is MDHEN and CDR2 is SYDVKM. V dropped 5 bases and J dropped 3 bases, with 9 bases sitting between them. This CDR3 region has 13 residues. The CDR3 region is CASSPPKTDTQYF. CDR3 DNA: TGTGCCAGCAGTCCCCCTAAGACAGATACGCAGTATTTT.

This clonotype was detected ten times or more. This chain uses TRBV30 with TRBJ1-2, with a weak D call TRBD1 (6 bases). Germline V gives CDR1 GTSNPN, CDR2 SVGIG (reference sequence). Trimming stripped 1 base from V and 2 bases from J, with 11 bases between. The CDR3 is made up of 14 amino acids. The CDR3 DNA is TGTGCCTGGAGTGCGGACAGCCGGAACTATGGCTACACCTTC. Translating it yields CAWSADSRNYGYTF.

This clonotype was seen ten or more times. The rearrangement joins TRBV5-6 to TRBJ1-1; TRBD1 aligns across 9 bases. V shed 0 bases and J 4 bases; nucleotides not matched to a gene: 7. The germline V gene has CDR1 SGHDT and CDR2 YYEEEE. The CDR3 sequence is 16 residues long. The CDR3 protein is CASSLVTGGWGTEAFF. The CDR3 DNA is TGTGCCAGCAGCTTGGTAACAGGGGGCTGGGGCACTGAAGCTTTCTTT. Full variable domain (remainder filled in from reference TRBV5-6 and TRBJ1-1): DAGVTQSPTHLIKTRGQQVTLRCSPKSGHDTVSWYQQALGQGPQFIFQYYEEEERQRGNFPDRFSGHQFPNYSSELNVNALLLGDSALYLCASSLVTGGWGTEAFFGQGTRLTVV.

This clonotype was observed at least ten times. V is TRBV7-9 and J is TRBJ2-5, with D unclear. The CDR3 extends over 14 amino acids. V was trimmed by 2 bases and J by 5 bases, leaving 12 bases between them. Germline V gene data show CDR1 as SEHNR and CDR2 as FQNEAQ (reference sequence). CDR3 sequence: CASSLSYSEETQYF. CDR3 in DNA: TGTGCCAGCAGCTTAAGTTACTCGGAGGAGACCCAGTACTTC.

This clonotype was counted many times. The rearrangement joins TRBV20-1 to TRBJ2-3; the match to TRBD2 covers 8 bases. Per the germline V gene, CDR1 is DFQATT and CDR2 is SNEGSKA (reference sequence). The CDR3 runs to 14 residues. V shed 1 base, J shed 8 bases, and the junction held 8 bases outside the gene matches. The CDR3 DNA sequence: TGCAGTGCTAGAGGGACTAGCTCCCCCGGTACGCAGTATTTT. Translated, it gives CSARGTSSPGTQYF.

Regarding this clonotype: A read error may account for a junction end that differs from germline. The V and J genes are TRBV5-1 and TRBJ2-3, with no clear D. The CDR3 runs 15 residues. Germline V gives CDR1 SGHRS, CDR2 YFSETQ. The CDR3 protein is CASSLVVAGTDTQYF. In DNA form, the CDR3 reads TGCGCCAGCAGCTTGGTTGTAGCTGGCACAGATACGCAATATTTT.

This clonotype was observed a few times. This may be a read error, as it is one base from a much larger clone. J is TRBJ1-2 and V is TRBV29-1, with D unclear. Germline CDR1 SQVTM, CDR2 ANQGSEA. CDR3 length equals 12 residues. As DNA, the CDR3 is TGCAGCGTTGAAGTGGGTGGCTATAGCTACACCTTC. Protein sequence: CSVEVGGYSYTF.

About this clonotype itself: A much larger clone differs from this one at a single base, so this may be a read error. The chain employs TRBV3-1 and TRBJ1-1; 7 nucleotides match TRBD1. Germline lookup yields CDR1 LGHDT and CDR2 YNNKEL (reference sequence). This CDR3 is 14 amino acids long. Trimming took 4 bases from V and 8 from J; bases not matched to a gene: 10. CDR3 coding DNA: TGTGCCAGCAGCCCGCCGAGACAGGGCACCGAAGCTTTCTTT. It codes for CASSPPRQGTEAFF.

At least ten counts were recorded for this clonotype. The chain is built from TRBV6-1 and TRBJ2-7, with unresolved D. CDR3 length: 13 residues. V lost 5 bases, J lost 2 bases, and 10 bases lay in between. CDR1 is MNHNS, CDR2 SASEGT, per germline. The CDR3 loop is CASSYQQTYEQYF. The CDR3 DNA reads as TGTGCCAGCAGTTACCAACAAACCTACGAGCAGTACTTC.

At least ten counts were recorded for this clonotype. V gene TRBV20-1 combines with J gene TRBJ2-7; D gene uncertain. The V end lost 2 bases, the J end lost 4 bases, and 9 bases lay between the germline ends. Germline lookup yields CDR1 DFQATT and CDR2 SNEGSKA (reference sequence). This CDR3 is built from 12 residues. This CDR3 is CSARPMGYEQYF. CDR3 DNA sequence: TGCAGTGCTAGACCCATGGGGTACGAGCAGTACTTC.

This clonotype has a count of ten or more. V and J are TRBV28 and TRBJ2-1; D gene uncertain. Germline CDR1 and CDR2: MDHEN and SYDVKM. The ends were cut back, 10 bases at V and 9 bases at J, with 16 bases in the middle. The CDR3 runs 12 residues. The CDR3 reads CAIASEWGEQFF. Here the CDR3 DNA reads TGTGCCATAGCATCCGAGTGGGGTGAGCAGTTCTTC.

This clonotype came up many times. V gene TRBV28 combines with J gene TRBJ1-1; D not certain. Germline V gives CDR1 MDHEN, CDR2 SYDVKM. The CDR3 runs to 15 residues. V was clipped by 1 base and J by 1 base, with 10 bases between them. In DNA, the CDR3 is TGTGCCAGCAGTTTATTGAGCCGAAGGAACACTGAAGCTTTCTTT. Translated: CASSLLSRRNTEAFF.

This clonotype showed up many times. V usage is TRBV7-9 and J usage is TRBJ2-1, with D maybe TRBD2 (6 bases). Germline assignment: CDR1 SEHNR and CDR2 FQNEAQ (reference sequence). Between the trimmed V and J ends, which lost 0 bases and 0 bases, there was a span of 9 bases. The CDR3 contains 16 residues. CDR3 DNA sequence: TGTGCCAGCAGCTTAGCACTAGCCGCCTCCTACAATGAGCAGTTCTTC. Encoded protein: CASSLALAASYNEQFF.

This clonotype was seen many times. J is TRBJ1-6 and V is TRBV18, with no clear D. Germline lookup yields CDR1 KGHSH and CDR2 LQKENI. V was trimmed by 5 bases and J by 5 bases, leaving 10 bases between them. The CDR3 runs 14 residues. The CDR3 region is CASSTGSDNSPLHF. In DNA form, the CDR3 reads TGTGCCAGCTCAACCGGGAGCGATAATTCACCCCTCCACTTT.

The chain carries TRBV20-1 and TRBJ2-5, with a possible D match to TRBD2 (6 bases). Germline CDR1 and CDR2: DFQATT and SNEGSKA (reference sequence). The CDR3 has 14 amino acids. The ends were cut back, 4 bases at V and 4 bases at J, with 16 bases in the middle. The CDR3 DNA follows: TGCAGTGCTACGACGGGACTCAGGCGAGAGACCCAGTACTTC. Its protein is CSATTGLRRETQYF.

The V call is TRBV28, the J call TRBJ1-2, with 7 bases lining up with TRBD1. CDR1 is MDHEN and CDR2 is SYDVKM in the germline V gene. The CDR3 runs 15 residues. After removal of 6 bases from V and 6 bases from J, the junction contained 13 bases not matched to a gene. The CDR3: CASRNRDSGRHGYTF. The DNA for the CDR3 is TGTGCCAGCAGGAACCGGGACAGCGGGAGACATGGCTACACCTTC.

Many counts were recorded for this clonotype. CDR3 loop: CASSVEPGAPYNEQFF. Written as DNA, the CDR3 is TGTGCCAGCAGCGTAGAGCCGGGAGCGCCTTACAATGAGCAGTTCTTC. The chain combines TRBV9 with TRBJ2-1; D is perhaps TRBD2 (6 bases). Looked up from germline, CDR1 is SGDLS and CDR2 is YYNGEE. CDR3 length: 16 residues. V dropped 0 bases and J dropped 4 bases, with 14 bases sitting between them.

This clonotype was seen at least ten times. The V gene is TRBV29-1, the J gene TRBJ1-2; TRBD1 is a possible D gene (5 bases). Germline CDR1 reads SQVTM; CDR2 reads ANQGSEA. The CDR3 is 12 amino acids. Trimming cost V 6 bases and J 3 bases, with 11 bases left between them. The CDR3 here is CSVRQTHYGYTF. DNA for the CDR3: TGCAGCGTCCGACAGACGCACTATGGCTACACCTTC.

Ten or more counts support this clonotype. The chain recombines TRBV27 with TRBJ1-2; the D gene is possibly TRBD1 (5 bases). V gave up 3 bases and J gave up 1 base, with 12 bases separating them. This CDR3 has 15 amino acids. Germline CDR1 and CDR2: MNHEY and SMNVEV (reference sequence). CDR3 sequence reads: CASSFLAGNNYGYTF. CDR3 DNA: TGTGCCAGCAGTTTTCTGGCAGGGAATAACTATGGCTACACCTTC.

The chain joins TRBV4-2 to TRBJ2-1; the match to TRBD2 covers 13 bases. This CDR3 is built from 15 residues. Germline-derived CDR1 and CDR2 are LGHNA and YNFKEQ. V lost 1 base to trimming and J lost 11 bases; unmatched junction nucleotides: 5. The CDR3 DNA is TGTGCCAGCAGCCAAGTAGGACTAGCGGGAGAGAAGCAGTTCTTC. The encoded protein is CASSQVGLAGEKQFF.

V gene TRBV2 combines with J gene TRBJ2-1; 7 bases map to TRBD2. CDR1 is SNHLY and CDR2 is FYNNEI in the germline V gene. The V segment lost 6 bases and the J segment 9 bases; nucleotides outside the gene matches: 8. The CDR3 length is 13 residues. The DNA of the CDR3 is TGTGCCAGCAGCCCCGAGCGGGGTGGTGAGCAGTTCTTC. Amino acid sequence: CASSPERGGEQFF.

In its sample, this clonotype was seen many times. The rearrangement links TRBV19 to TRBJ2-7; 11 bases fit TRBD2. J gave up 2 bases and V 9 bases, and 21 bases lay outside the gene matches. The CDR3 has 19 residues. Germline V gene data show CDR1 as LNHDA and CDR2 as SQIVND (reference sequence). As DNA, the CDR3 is TGTGCCAGGCCCAGAATCCCTTCCTCGGGACTAGCGGCGACCTACGAGCAGTACTTC. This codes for CARPRIPSSGLAATYEQYF.

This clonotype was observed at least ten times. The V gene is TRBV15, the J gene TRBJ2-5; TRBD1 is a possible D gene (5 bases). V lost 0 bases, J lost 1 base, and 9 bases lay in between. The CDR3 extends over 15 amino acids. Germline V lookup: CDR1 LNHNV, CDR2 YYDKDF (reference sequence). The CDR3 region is CATSRERQTQETQYF. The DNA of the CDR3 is TGTGCCACCAGCAGAGAGAGACAGACCCAAGAGACCCAGTACTTC.

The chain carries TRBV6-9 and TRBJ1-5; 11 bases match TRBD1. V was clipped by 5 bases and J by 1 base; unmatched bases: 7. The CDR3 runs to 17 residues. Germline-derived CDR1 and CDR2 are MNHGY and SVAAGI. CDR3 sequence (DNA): TGTGCCAGCAGTCATGGGACAGGGGGTTGGAGCAATCAGCCCCAGCATTTT. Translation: CASSHGTGGWSNQPQHF.

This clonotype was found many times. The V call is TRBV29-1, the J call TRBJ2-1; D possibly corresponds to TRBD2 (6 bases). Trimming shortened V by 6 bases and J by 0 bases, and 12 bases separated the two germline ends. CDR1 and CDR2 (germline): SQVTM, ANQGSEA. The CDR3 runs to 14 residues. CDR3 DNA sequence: TGCAGCGTCCGGACCGGGAGCTCCTACAATGAGCAGTTCTTC. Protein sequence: CSVRTGSSYNEQFF.

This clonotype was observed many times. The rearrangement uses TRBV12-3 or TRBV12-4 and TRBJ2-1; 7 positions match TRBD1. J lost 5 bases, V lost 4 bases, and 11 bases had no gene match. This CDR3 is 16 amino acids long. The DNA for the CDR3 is TGTGCCAGCAGTTCCCCGGGACAGAGGAAACACAATGAGCAGTTCTTC. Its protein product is CASSSPGQRKHNEQFF.

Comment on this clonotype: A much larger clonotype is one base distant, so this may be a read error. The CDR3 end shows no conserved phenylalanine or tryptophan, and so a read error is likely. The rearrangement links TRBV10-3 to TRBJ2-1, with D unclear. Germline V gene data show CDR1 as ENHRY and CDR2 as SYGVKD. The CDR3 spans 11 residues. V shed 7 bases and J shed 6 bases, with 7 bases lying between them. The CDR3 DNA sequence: TGTGCCATCACTGCTTCCAATGAGCAGTTCCTC. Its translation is CAITASNEQFL.